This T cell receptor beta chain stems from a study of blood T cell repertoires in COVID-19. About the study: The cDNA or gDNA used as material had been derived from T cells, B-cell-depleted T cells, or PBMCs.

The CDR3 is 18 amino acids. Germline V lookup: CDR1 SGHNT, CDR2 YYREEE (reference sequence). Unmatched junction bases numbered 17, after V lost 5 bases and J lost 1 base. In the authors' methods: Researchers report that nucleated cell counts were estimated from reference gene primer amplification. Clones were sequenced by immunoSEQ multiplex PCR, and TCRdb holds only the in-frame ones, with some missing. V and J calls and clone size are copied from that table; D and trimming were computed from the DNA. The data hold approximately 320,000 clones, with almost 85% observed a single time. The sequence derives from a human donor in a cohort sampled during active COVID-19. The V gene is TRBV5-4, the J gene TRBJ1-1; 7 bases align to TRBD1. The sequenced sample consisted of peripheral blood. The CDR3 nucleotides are TGTGCCAGCAGACAAAAATTAACAGGGGATCCGACGAACACTGAAGCTTTCTTT. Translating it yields CASRQKLTGDPTNTEAFF.